A selection of T cell receptor beta chains follows, all from one sample in a study of shared clonotypes between healthy human individuals. Only in-frame clones appear in the TCRdb table, and some are missing; sequencing was by immunoSEQ multiplex PCR. The repertoire has around 2,000,000 clones, over 85% of them found once; the top ten carry more than 0.95%. The sequencing input was naive CD8+ T cells sorted from blood. Receptors were obtained from a man aged 18 to 35 in good health. Each CDR3 is given without its conserved first and last residue. Clone sizes are given selectively: once, few, many, or a class where the clone is expanded.

-,11,TRBV11-3,ASSSGTGGVQY
-,11,TRBV5-1,ASSLGRAYEQY
-,16,TRBV27,ASSLMDASGGAGQPQH
-,13,TRBV19,ASSPDTDSNQPQH
-,13,TRBV6-6,ASSYYQFESQPQH
once,12,TRBV6-5,ASSYSGEPYEQY
-,10,TRBV5-6,ASSLGVDEQY
-,13,TRBV19,ASSIFGDSYNEQF
-,12,TRBV7-9,ASSPGDTEGTQY
-,12,TRBV13,ASSLRLDSYEQY